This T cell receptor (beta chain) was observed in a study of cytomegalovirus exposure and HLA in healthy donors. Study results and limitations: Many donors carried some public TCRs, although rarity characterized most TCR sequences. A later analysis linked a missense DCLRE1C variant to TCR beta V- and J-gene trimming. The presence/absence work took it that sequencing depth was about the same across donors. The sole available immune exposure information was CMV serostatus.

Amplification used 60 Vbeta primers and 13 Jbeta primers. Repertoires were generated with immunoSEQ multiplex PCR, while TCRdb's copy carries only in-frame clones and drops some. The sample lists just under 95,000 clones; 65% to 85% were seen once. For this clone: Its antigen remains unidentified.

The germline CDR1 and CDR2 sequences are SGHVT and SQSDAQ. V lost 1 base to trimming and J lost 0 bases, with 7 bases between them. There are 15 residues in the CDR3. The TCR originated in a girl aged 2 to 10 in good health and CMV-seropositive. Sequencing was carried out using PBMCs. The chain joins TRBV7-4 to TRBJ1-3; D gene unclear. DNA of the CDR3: TGTGCCAGCAGCTTAGGGGCTCCCTCTGGAAACACCATATATTTT. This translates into CASSLGAPSGNTIYF.